Sequencing of this TCR beta chain was carried out in a study of glioma-infiltrating T cells after dendritic cell vaccination listed by TCRdb under 2016. With regard to the full study: The cohort comprised approximately 15 glioblastoma patients from Phase I and II dendritic cell vaccination trials, 9 newly diagnosed and 6 with recurrent disease. In glioblastoma patients vaccinated with dendritic cells, deep sequencing of TCR beta CDR3 regions served to measure tumor-infiltrating lymphocyte content and to compare repertoires between tumor and blood. Three intradermal dendritic cell vaccine injections were administered to patients at biweekly intervals in the arm below the axilla. The vaccine was prepared from monocyte-derived dendritic cells that were cultured for more than six days with IL-4 and GM-CSF and then pulsed overnight with autologous tumor lysate. Patients received autologous tumor lysate-pulsed dendritic cell vaccination between about 2002 and 2012. Survival after dendritic cell vaccination was correlated with TCR sequencing metrics such as TIL content and the overlap between tumor and blood repertoires.

Cut back by 1 base and 2 bases, the V and J ends lie 12 bases apart. Per the germline V gene, SGHVS is the CDR1 and FNYEAQ is the CDR2. The cysteine opens and the phenylalanine closes a CDR3 of 16 amino acids. Only the CDR3 region is kept as DNA, spanning 48 bases read in frame from base 1. As regards this clone: Its specific antigen is unknown. No base qualities exist here, and no much larger clone lies one base off it.

Sample time point, as interpreted from the label and publication: after dendritic cell vaccination, including at tumor progression/relapse. Selection of patients required sufficient residual fresh-frozen tumor tissue and over two years of available survival data. Molecular status otherwise varied across the glioblastoma patients, but none of them carried an isocitrate dehydrogenase mutation. PBMC were collected before vaccination, two weeks after the third vaccination, and at tumor progression when it occurred. The Qiagen DNeasy Blood extraction Kit was used to extract genomic DNA. TCRB CDR3 regions were amplified from about 2 ug genomic DNA, or all available DNA if less, using the immunoSEQ assay. Multiplex PCR used 60 forward primers for TCR V beta segments and 13 reverse primers for J beta segments. To estimate the number of reads per starting template, synthetic control templates were added to each sample at limiting dilution. The Illumina HiSeq System generated sequencing reads of 87 bp. The original methods were these. PCR and sequencing errors were removed by merging closely related sequences with a nearest neighbor algorithm. TCR overlap was measured as the percentage of unique tumor TCR beta sequences also present in the same patient's peripheral blood. Sourced from immuneACCESS, this table was stored by TCRdb with only in-frame sequences that have V and J called. A share of the clones is absent; for the studies checked, an unresolved V gene accounts for under half, and the remainder has no known explanation. V and J calls and clone size come straight from that table; D and trimming were deduced from the DNA. The sample table holds over 90,000 clones, of which roughly 80% were seen once. The leading ten clones occupy about 5% of the sample.

Study-level results and caveats: TCR clonality showed no direct relationship with survival, which suggests that a diverse polyclonal response may be important. Longer time to progression and overall survival after dendritic cell vaccination were predicted by higher estimated pretreatment TIL content. The cohort was small and heterogeneous, and full blood and tumor sets were available for few patients, with initial-recurrent tumor pairs available for even fewer patients. The TCR overlap response model with three groups was called speculative and said to need prospective validation.

The material sequenced was blood, taken after dendritic cell vaccination. This chain is built from TRBV7-6 and TRBJ2-1, with a weak D call of TRBD1 (6 bases match). This clonotype was sampled from a human donor with glioblastoma. The CDR3 loop reads CASSLGQGTPYNEQFF. The DNA is as follows: TGTGCCAGCAGCTTAGGGCAGGGGACCCCCTACAATGAGCAGTTCTTC.